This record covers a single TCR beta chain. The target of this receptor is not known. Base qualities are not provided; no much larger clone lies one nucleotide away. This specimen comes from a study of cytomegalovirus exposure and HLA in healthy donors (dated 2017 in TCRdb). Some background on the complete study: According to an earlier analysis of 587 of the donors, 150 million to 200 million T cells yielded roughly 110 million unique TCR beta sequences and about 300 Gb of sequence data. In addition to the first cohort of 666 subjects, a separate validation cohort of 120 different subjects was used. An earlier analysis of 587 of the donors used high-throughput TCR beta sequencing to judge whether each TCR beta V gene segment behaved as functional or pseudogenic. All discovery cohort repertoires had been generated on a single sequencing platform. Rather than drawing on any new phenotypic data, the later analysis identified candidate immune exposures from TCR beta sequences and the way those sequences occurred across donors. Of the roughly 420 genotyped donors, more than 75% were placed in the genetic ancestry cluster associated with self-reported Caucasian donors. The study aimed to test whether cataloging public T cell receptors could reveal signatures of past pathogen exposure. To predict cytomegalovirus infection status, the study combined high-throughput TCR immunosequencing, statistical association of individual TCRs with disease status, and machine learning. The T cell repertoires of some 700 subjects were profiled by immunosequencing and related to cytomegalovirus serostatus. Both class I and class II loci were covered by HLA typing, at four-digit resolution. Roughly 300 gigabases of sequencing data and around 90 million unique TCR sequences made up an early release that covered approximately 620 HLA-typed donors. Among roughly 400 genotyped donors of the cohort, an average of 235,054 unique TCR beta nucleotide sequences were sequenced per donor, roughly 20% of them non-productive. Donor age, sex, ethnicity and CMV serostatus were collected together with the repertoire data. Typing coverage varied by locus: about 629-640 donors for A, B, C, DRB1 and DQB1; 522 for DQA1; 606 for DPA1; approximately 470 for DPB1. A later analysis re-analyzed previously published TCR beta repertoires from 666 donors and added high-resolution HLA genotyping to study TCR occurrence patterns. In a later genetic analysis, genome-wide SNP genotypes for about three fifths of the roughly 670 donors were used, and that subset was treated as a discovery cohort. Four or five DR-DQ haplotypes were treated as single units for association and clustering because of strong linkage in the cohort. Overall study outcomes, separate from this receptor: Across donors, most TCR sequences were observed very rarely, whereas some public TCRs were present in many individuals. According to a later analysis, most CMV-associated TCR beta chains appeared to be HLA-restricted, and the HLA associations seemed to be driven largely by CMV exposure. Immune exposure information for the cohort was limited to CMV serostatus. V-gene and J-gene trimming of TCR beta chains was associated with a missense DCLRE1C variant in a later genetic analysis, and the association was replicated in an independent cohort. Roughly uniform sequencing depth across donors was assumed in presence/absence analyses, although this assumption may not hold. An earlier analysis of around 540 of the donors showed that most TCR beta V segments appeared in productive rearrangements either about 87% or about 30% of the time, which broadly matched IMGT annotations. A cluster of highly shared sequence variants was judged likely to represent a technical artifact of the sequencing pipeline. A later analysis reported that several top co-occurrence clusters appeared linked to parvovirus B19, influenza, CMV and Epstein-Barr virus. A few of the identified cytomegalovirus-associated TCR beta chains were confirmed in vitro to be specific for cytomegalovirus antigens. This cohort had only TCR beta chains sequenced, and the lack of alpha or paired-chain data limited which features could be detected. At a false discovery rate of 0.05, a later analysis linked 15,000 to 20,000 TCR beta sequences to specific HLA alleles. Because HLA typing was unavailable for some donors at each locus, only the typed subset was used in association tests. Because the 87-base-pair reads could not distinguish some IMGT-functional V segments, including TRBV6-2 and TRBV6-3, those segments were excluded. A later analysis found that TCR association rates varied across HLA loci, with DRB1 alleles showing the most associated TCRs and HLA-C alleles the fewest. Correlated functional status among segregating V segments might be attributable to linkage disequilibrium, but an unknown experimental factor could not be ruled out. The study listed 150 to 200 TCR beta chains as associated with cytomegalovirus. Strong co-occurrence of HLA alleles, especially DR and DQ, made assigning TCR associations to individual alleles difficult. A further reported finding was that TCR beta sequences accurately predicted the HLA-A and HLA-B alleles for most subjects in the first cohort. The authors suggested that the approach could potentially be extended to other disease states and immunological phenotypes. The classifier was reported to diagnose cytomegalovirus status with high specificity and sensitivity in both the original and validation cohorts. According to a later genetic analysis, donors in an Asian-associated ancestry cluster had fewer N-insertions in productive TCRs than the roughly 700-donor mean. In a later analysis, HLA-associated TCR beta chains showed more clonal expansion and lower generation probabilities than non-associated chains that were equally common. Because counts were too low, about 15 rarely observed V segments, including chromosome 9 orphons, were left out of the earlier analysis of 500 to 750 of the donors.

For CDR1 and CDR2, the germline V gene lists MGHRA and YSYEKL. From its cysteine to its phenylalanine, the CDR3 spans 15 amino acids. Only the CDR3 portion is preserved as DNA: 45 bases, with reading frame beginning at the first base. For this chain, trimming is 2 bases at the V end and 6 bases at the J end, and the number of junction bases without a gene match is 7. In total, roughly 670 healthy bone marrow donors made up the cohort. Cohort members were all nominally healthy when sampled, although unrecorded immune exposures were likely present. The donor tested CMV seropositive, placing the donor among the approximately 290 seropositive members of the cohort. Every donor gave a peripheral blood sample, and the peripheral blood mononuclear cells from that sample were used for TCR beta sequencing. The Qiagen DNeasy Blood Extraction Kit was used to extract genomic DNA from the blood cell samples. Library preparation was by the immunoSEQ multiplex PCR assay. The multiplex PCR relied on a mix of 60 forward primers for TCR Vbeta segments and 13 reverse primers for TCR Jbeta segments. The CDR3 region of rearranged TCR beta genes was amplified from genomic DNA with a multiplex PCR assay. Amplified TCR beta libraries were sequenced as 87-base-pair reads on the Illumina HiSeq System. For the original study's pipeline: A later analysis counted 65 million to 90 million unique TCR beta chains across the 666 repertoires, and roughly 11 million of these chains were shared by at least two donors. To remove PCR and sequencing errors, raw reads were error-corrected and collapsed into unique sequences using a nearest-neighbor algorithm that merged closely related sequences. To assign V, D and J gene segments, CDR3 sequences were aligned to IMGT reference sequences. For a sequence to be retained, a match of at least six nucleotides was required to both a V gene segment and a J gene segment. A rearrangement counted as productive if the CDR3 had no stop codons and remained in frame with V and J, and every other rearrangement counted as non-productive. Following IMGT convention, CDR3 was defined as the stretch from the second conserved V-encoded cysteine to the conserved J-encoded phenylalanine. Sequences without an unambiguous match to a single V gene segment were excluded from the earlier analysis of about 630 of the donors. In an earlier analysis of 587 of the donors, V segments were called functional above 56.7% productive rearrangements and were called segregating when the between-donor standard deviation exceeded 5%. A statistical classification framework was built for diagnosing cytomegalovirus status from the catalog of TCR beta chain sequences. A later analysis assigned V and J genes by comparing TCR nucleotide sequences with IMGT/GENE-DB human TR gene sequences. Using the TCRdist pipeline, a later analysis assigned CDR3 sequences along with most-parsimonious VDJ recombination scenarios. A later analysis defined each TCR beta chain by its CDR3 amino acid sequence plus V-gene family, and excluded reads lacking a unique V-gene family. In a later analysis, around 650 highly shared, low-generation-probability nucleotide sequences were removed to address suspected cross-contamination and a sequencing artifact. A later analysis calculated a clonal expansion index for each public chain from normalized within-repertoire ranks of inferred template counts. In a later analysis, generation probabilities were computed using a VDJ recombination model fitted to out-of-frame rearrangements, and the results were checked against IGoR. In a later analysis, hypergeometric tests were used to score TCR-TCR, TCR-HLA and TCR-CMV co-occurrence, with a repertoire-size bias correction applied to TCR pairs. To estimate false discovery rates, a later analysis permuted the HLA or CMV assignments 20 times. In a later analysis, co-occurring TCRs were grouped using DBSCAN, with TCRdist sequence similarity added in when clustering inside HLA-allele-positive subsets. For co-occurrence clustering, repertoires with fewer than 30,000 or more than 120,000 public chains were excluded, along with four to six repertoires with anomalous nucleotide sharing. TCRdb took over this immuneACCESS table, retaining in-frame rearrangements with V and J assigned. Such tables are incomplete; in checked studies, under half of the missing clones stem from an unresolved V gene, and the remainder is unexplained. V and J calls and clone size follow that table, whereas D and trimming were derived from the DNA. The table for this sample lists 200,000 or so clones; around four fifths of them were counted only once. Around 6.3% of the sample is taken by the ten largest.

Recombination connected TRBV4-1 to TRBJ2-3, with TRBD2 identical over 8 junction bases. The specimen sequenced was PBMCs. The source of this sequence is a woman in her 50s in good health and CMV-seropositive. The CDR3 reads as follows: CASSQPRGGLDTQYF. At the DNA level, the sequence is TGCGCCAGCAGCCAACCACGGGGGGGCCTTGATACGCAGTATTTT.